The rows below give T cell receptor beta chains drawn from one sample of a study of T cell responses to AZD1222 COVID-19 vaccine. Here immunoSEQ multiplex PCR was the method, and the copy in TCRdb shows in-frame clones only, minus some. The table shows about 120,000 clones, with approximately 85% occurring only once. Sequenced here: peripheral blood, sampled on day 0 of MenACWY control vaccination. These receptors were obtained from an adult in good health. CDR3s include the opening cysteine and the closing phenylalanine or tryptophan. A D gene is named only where the DNA matches it firmly. Clone sizes are given selectively: once, few, many, or a class where the clone is expanded.

V	D	size	J	DNA	CDR3
TRBV3-1/TRBV3-2	.	.	TRBJ1-2	TGTGCCAGCAGCCCCGGACAGCTCTATGGCTACACCTTC	CASSPGQLYGYTF
TRBV5-4	.	.	TRBJ2-2	TGTGCCAGCAGCTTGGGTCGGGGACTGAACACCGGGGAGCTGTTTTTT	CASSLGRGLNTGELFF
TRBV5-4	TRBD1	.	TRBJ2-1	TGTGCCAGCAGCCCCCAACGGGGTCCGCGCCAGGGGGTTTACAATGAGCAGTTCTTC	CASSPQRGPRQGVYNEQFF
TRBV2	TRBD2	few	TRBJ2-5	TGTGCCAGCAGTCCGGGGGGGCCGGGTGAGACCCAGTACTTC	CASSPGGPGETQYF
TRBV12-3/TRBV12-4	.	.	TRBJ2-7	TGTGCCAGCAGTTCCTCCTACGAGCAGTACTTC	CASSSSYEQYF
TRBV28	.	.	TRBJ2-7	TGTGCCAGCAGTACCCTCCTCTCTTCTAAAGGTACAAGGGAGCAGTACTTC	CASSTLLSSKGTREQYF
TRBV2	.	.	TRBJ1-5	TGTGCCACCCGGTGGTTGAGCAATCAGCCCCAGCATTTT	CATRWLSNQPQHF
TRBV7-9	TRBD1	.	TRBJ2-5	TGTGCCAGCAGCTTAGGTGACAGGGGAACGAAAGAGACCCAGTACTTC	CASSLGDRGTKETQYF
TRBV4-3	TRBD1	few	TRBJ1-2	TGCGCCAGCAGCCAAAGAACAGGGGGCGATCTTCATGGCTACACCTTC	CASSQRTGGDLHGYTF
TRBV7-2	.	.	TRBJ2-7	TGTGCCAGCAGCCGTCGGGGGGCCCCCTTTGGGGAGCAGTACTTC	CASSRRGAPFGEQYF
TRBV4-1	.	.	TRBJ2-7	TGCGCCAGCAGCCTCGACTTGACGGGAACCTACGAGCAGTACTTC	CASSLDLTGTYEQYF
TRBV7-2	.	.	TRBJ2-7	TGTGCCAGCAGCTCGTACCCCTACGAGCAGTACTTC	CASSSYPYEQYF
TRBV18	.	.	TRBJ1-5	TGTGCCAGCTCACCATCGACAGATCAGCCCCAGCATTTT	CASSPSTDQPQHF
TRBV9	TRBD2	.	TRBJ2-1	TGTGCCAGCAGCCCCTCCCTAGCGGGGGGGGTAAATGAGCAGTTCTTC	CASSPSLAGGVNEQFF
TRBV27	TRBD1	.	TRBJ1-1	TGTGCCAGCAGTCCGGTGGGACAGGGTCTGGGCGAAGCTTTCTTT	CASSPVGQGLGEAFF
TRBV24-1	.	.	TRBJ1-5	TGTGCCACCAGTGAAGGGGGAGGCAATCAGCCCCAGCATTTT	CATSEGGGNQPQHF
TRBV6-1	TRBD1	.	TRBJ1-2	TGTGCCAGCAGTGAACAGGGGGGGTATGGCTACACCTTC	CASSEQGGYGYTF
TRBV6-2/TRBV6-3	.	.	TRBJ2-5	TGTGCCAGCAGTTACTCGGGAAAAGAGACCCAGTACTTC	CASSYSGKETQYF
TRBV6-5	TRBD1	.	TRBJ2-3	TGTGCCAGCAGTTATGGGACAGGTTCCGATACGCAGTATTTT	CASSYGTGSDTQYF
TRBV27	.	.	TRBJ2-5	TGTGCCAGCAGTGTATCTATTTCGGGGTCTGAGACCCAGTACTTC	CASSVSISGSETQYF
TRBV9	.	.	TRBJ2-5	TGTGCCAGCAGCGTGATTAGGGGGGCGGAAGAGACCCAGTACTTC	CASSVIRGAEETQYF
TRBV4-1	TRBD1	.	TRBJ1-5	TGCGCCAGCAGCCAAAGCGCTACAGGGGGCGCGGGTTATAGCAATCAGCCCCAGCATTTT	CASSQSATGGAGYSNQPQHF
TRBV5-6	.	.	TRBJ1-2	TGTGCCAGCAGCTCCAATAACTATGGCTACACCTTC	CASSSNNYGYTF
TRBV3-1/TRBV3-2	.	.	TRBJ2-2	TGTGCCAGCAGCCCCAACAGCCCGAGAAGGACCGGGGAGCTGTTTTTT	CASSPNSPRRTGELFF
TRBV6-2/TRBV6-3	TRBD2	.	TRBJ2-5	TGTGCCAGCAGTTGGACTAGGCAAGAGACCCAGTACTTC	CASSWTRQETQYF
TRBV7-2	.	many	TRBJ1-1	TGTGCCAGCAGCTGGGAGGAAGGCTCTGAAGCTTTCTTT	CASSWEEGSEAFF
TRBV12-3/TRBV12-4	TRBD1	.	TRBJ1-2	TGTGCCAGCACCCAGGGGGCGGCCATTGGCTACACCTTC	CASTQGAAIGYTF
TRBV20-1	.	.	TRBJ1-5	TGCAGTGCCAGACTTCAGCCCCAGCATTTT	CSARLQPQHF
TRBV7-2	.	.	TRBJ2-5	TGTGCCAGCAGATCAGGATCTACGGCTTCAAGGGAGACCCAGTACTTC	CASRSGSTASRETQYF
TRBV4-3	.	.	TRBJ1-4	TGCGCCAGCAGCCAAGATGGAGCGTATGAAAAACTGTTTTTT	CASSQDGAYEKLFF
TRBV15	.	many	TRBJ1-3	TGTGCCACCAGCAGAGTTCCTGGAAACACCATATATTTT	CATSRVPGNTIYF
TRBV3-1/TRBV3-2	.	.	TRBJ1-4	TGTGCCAGCAGCCAAGAACCGGGAGCTGGGTCGTATAATGAAAAACTGTTTTTT	CASSQEPGAGSYNEKLFF
TRBV12-3/TRBV12-4	.	.	TRBJ1-2	TGTGCCAGCAGTTTTTCGAGATACTATGGCTACACCTTC	CASSFSRYYGYTF
TRBV10-2	.	.	TRBJ1-4	TGCGCCAGCAGTGAAGAGGGAACTAATGAAAAACTGTTTTTT	CASSEEGTNEKLFF
TRBV3-1/TRBV3-2	.	.	TRBJ2-1	TGTGCCAGCAGCACCCGTGCCACCCTCTCCGGGTATGAGCAGTTCTTC	CASSTRATLSGYEQFF
TRBV6-6	.	.	TRBJ1-2	TGTGCCAGCAGTTACCCGACAGGATTTAAAGATGGCTACACCTTC	CASSYPTGFKDGYTF
TRBV6-5	.	.	TRBJ1-6	TGTGCCAGCAGTTACTCCAGGCAGGGTTTTTCACCCCTCCACTTT	CASSYSRQGFSPLHF
TRBV15	TRBD2	once	TRBJ2-5	TGTGCCACCAGCAGAGATCCGGGAGGGGTGGATGAGACCCAGTACTTC	CATSRDPGGVDETQYF
TRBV11-2	.	once	TRBJ1-2	TGTGCCAGCAGCTTCGCCTCGATGGACTATGGCTACACCTTC	CASSFASMDYGYTF
TRBV30	.	few	TRBJ2-7	TGTGCCTGGACCCTACCGGGGTCATTATCCTACGAGCAGTACTTC	CAWTLPGSLSYEQYF
TRBV10-3	.	.	TRBJ1-2	TGTGCCATCAGTGAGTCGAACAGACTCTATGTTGTCTACACCTTC	CAISESNRLYVVYTF
TRBV9	.	.	TRBJ2-2	TGTGCCAGCAGCGTAAGTCGGGGCAGGGCGAACACCGGGGAGCTGTTTTTT	CASSVSRGRANTGELFF
TRBV18	.	few	TRBJ2-1	TGTGCCAGCTCACCACGTCTTCTGGCAGGGATTGAGAACAACAATGAGCAGTTCTTC	CASSPRLLAGIENNNEQFF
TRBV3-1/TRBV3-2	.	.	TRBJ2-7	TGTGCCAGCAGCCCAGTTTCCACCGGGCGCGGAGAGCAGTACTTC	CASSPVSTGRGEQYF
TRBV12-3/TRBV12-4	.	once	TRBJ1-2	TGTGCCAGCAGCCTTACTCCCTATGGCTACACCTTC	CASSLTPYGYTF
TRBV29-1	.	.	TRBJ2-5	TGCAGCGCTAAGGGCAGGGGAGGGTACCAAGAGACCCAGTACTTC	CSAKGRGGYQETQYF
TRBV6-1	.	.	TRBJ2-1	TGTGCCAGCAGTGAACTTTCTCGGGATGAGCAGTTCTTC	CASSELSRDEQFF
TRBV2	TRBD2	.	TRBJ2-5	TGTGCCAGCAGTGAACGGAGCGGGGGGAAAGAGACCCAGTACTTC	CASSERSGGKETQYF
TRBV19	.	.	TRBJ2-6	TGTGCCAGTAATGACATTTCCTACTCTGGGGCCAACGTCCTGACTTTC	CASNDISYSGANVLTF
TRBV18	.	.	TRBJ1-6	TGTGCCAGCTCATTTCGACGGTATCAAGAATTGACACCCCTCCACTTT	CASSFRRYQELTPLHF
TRBV2	.	.	TRBJ2-5	TGTGCCAGCTCCAGAGGGCGGGGGCCCCAAGAGACCCAGTACTTC	CASSRGRGPQETQYF
TRBV11-2	TRBD1	.	TRBJ1-4	TGTGCCAGCAGCTTAGTTATCCAGGGGGCTGCTACTAATGAAAAACTGTTTTTT	CASSLVIQGAATNEKLFF
TRBV14	.	.	TRBJ1-1	TGTGCCAGCAGCCAAGATCAGGGGACCTACCTGAACACTGAAGCTTTCTTT	CASSQDQGTYLNTEAFF
TRBV7-2	TRBD2	few	TRBJ2-3	TGTGCCAGCAGCCCAAACCTCCTTAGCGGGGACCTTAGCACAGATACGCAGTATTTT	CASSPNLLSGDLSTDTQYF
TRBV28	TRBD1	.	TRBJ1-2	TGTGCCAGCAGCCCGGGACAGGATCGGGACTATGGCTACACCTTC	CASSPGQDRDYGYTF
TRBV6-5	TRBD1	.	TRBJ1-4	TGTGCCAGCACCTCAGGGGGGAGTCTTAATGAAAAACTGTTTTTT	CASTSGGSLNEKLFF
TRBV7-9	TRBD2	.	TRBJ2-1	TGTGCCAGCCTTAGCGGGGGACACTACAATGAGCAGTTCTTC	CASLSGGHYNEQFF